This is a list of T cell receptor beta chains from one sample in a study of technical replicates of blood from several donors. Profiling relied on immunoSEQ multiplex PCR, and the TCRdb table lists in-frame clones only, not all of them. The data hold about 56,000 clones, with around 93% observed a single time. Material: PBMCs. All receptors derive from a human donor in good health. Some clones in this sample may be carry-over from other donors' samples. CDR3s include the opening cysteine and the closing phenylalanine or tryptophan. Each record gives: V gene, J gene, D gene, clone size, CDR3 DNA, CDR3 protein. A D gene is named only where the DNA matches it firmly. Not every row has a clone size; where given, it reads once, few, many or a size class.

v_call: TRBV23-1; j_call: TRBJ1-2; d_call: .; clone_size: once; cdr3_nt: TGCGCCAGCAGTGCGGAGACTAACTATGGCTACACCTTC; cdr3_aa: CASSAETNYGYTF
v_call: TRBV5-1; j_call: TRBJ2-1; d_call: .; clone_size: .; cdr3_nt: TGCGCCAGCAGCTTGGTGTACATGAATGAGCAGTTCTTC; cdr3_aa: CASSLVYMNEQFF
v_call: TRBV30; j_call: TRBJ2-3; d_call: TRBD2; clone_size: .; cdr3_nt: TGTGCCTGGAGCACGGGACTAGGTGATACGCAGTATTTT; cdr3_aa: CAWSTGLGDTQYF
v_call: TRBV5-6; j_call: TRBJ1-6; d_call: TRBD1; clone_size: .; cdr3_nt: TGTGCCAGCAGCCCTGACAGGGGCTCACCCCTCCACTTT; cdr3_aa: CASSPDRGSPLHF
v_call: TRBV6-5; j_call: TRBJ1-6; d_call: .; clone_size: .; cdr3_nt: TGTGCCAGCGGCCTCACGCAACTGACAAATTCACCCCTCCACTTT; cdr3_aa: CASGLTQLTNSPLHF
v_call: TRBV21-1; j_call: TRBJ2-1; d_call: .; clone_size: .; cdr3_nt: TGTGCCAGCAGCCTCCGACGGATAGGGGGCTCGTACAATGAGCAGTTCTTC; cdr3_aa: CASSLRRIGGSYNEQFF
v_call: TRBV6-1; j_call: TRBJ2-3; d_call: TRBD2; clone_size: .; cdr3_nt: TGTGCCAGCAGTGAAATAGCGGGGGCAAGCACAGATACGCAGTATTTT; cdr3_aa: CASSEIAGASTDTQYF
v_call: TRBV6-1; j_call: TRBJ1-3; d_call: TRBD1; clone_size: .; cdr3_nt: TGTGCCAGCTTTACCGGGACAGGGAGAAACACCATATATTTT; cdr3_aa: CASFTGTGRNTIYF
v_call: TRBV11-1; j_call: TRBJ2-7; d_call: .; clone_size: .; cdr3_nt: TGTGCCAGCAGCTTATCACGCGGCGCAACCTACGAGCAGTACTTC; cdr3_aa: CASSLSRGATYEQYF
v_call: TRBV7-9; j_call: TRBJ1-3; d_call: .; clone_size: once; cdr3_nt: TGTGCCAGCAGCTCCCGAAGGGGTAACACCATATATTTT; cdr3_aa: CASSSRRGNTIYF
v_call: TRBV7-3; j_call: TRBJ2-1; d_call: .; clone_size: once; cdr3_nt: TGTGCCAGCAGCTTATCTTCCAGGATAGGCCCCCTGGGGCAGTTCTTC; cdr3_aa: CASSLSSRIGPLGQFF
v_call: TRBV6-1; j_call: TRBJ1-1; d_call: TRBD1; clone_size: .; cdr3_nt: TGTGCCAGCAGTGACTCGGGACAGATGAACACTGAAGCTTTCTTT; cdr3_aa: CASSDSGQMNTEAFF
v_call: TRBV7-3; j_call: TRBJ1-3; d_call: .; clone_size: .; cdr3_nt: TGTGCCAGCAGCGAAGGGAGCTCTGGAAACACCATATATTTT; cdr3_aa: CASSEGSSGNTIYF
v_call: TRBV7-2; j_call: TRBJ1-2; d_call: .; clone_size: .; cdr3_nt: TGTGCCAGCAGCTCAGGGGTTTTGGATGGCTACACCTTC; cdr3_aa: CASSSGVLDGYTF
v_call: TRBV4-3; j_call: TRBJ1-1; d_call: .; clone_size: few; cdr3_nt: TGCGCCAGCAGCCAAGACAGGGCCCGGGGGTCGGAAGCTTTCTTT; cdr3_aa: CASSQDRARGSEAFF
v_call: TRBV11-2; j_call: TRBJ1-2; d_call: .; clone_size: once; cdr3_nt: TGTGCCAGCAGCTTAGGACAAGGCTACACCTTC; cdr3_aa: CASSLGQGYTF
v_call: TRBV9; j_call: TRBJ2-1; d_call: .; clone_size: .; cdr3_nt: TGTGCCAGCAGCGTAGGGATTGGGACTTCGTTTTACAATGAGCAGTTCTTC; cdr3_aa: CASSVGIGTSFYNEQFF
v_call: TRBV12-5; j_call: TRBJ1-2; d_call: .; clone_size: .; cdr3_nt: TGTGCTAGTGGTTTGGTAGTGGTAGGGGGAGTTAACTATGGCTACACCTTC; cdr3_aa: CASGLVVVGGVNYGYTF
v_call: TRBV5-1; j_call: TRBJ1-1; d_call: TRBD1; clone_size: .; cdr3_nt: TGCGCCAGCAGCCACGGGACAGGGGGGATCATAGGCACTGAAGCTTTCTTT; cdr3_aa: CASSHGTGGIIGTEAFF
v_call: TRBV29-1; j_call: TRBJ2-5; d_call: TRBD2; clone_size: .; cdr3_nt: TGCAGCGTTGAAAGGTCCAGCGGGGGGCCGGAGACCCAGTACTTC; cdr3_aa: CSVERSSGGPETQYF
v_call: TRBV11-2; j_call: TRBJ2-7; d_call: TRBD2; clone_size: once; cdr3_nt: TGTGCCAGCAGAACCAATAGCGGGACTTCCTACGAGCAGTACTTC; cdr3_aa: CASRTNSGTSYEQYF
v_call: TRBV4-3; j_call: TRBJ2-4; d_call: .; clone_size: .; cdr3_nt: TGCGCCAGCAGCCAAGAGATAGGGACAAGAGGAAACATTCAGTACTTC; cdr3_aa: CASSQEIGTRGNIQYF
v_call: TRBV10-3; j_call: TRBJ2-7; d_call: TRBD1; clone_size: .; cdr3_nt: TGTGCCATCAGTCCGGGACAGCCTAACGAGCAGTACTTC; cdr3_aa: CAISPGQPNEQYF
v_call: TRBV21-1; j_call: TRBJ1-3; d_call: .; clone_size: .; cdr3_nt: TGTGCCAGCAGCTCCAGTAGGACGACAGCGGGAAACACCATATATTTT; cdr3_aa: CASSSSRTTAGNTIYF
v_call: TRBV29-1; j_call: TRBJ2-7; d_call: TRBD1; clone_size: .; cdr3_nt: TGCAGCGTTGAGGGACAGGGGGCCTACGAGCAGTACTTC; cdr3_aa: CSVEGQGAYEQYF
v_call: TRBV20-1; j_call: TRBJ1-2; d_call: .; clone_size: once; cdr3_nt: TGCAGTGCTGTATATGGCTACACCTTC; cdr3_aa: CSAVYGYTF
v_call: TRBV5-1; j_call: TRBJ2-3; d_call: TRBD2; clone_size: .; cdr3_nt: TGCGCCAGCAGGGGACTAGCGGGCACAGATACGCAGTATTTT; cdr3_aa: CASRGLAGTDTQYF
v_call: TRBV5-6; j_call: TRBJ1-3; d_call: .; clone_size: .; cdr3_nt: TGTGCCAGCAGCTACCACGGCTCTGGAAACACCATATATTTT; cdr3_aa: CASSYHGSGNTIYF
v_call: TRBV9; j_call: TRBJ1-2; d_call: .; clone_size: .; cdr3_nt: TGTGCCAGCAGCGTAGACAGGGTCGGTGACTATGGCTACACCTTC; cdr3_aa: CASSVDRVGDYGYTF
v_call: TRBV19; j_call: TRBJ2-7; d_call: .; clone_size: .; cdr3_nt: TGTGCCAGTAGTATCAGAACAGCGGGCCACGAGCAGTACTTC; cdr3_aa: CASSIRTAGHEQYF
v_call: TRBV2; j_call: TRBJ2-7; d_call: TRBD2; clone_size: .; cdr3_nt: TGTGCCAGCAGTGAGGCTAGCGGGAGGCCCAAGCAGTACTTC; cdr3_aa: CASSEASGRPKQYF
v_call: TRBV6-6; j_call: TRBJ2-1; d_call: .; clone_size: .; cdr3_nt: TGTGCCACCGCTGCCAGGGTGAGCAATGAGCAGTTCTTC; cdr3_aa: CATAARVSNEQFF
v_call: TRBV5-1; j_call: TRBJ2-5; d_call: TRBD2; clone_size: once; cdr3_nt: TGCGCCAGCAGCATGAGCGGGGGGGCCTTAGAGACCCAGTACTTC; cdr3_aa: CASSMSGGALETQYF
v_call: TRBV7-2; j_call: TRBJ1-2; d_call: TRBD1; clone_size: .; cdr3_nt: TGTGCCAGCAGACAAGCCGGGACAGGGTATGATGGCTACACCTTC; cdr3_aa: CASRQAGTGYDGYTF
v_call: TRBV5-1; j_call: TRBJ1-1; d_call: .; clone_size: few; cdr3_nt: TGCGCCAGCAGCCTAGGGGGTTCTATGCACACTGAAGCTTTCTTT; cdr3_aa: CASSLGGSMHTEAFF
v_call: TRBV27; j_call: TRBJ2-1; d_call: .; clone_size: .; cdr3_nt: TGTGCCAGCTGCCCGGCGGGTGCTAGCCGGTGTCTTGAGCAGTTCTTC; cdr3_aa: CASCPAGASRCLEQFF
v_call: TRBV30; j_call: TRBJ1-6; d_call: .; clone_size: .; cdr3_nt: TGTGCCTGGAGTCCGCCCCGGGTCGGAAAGCCCCTCCACTTT; cdr3_aa: CAWSPPRVGKPLHF
v_call: TRBV6-5; j_call: TRBJ1-2; d_call: TRBD1; clone_size: .; cdr3_nt: TGTGCCAGCAGTTACCAAGGGGGCAATAACTATGGCTACACCTTC; cdr3_aa: CASSYQGGNNYGYTF
v_call: TRBV29-1; j_call: TRBJ2-3; d_call: .; clone_size: .; cdr3_nt: TGCAGCGTTGTAGCTACCACAGATACGCAGTATTTT; cdr3_aa: CSVVATTDTQYF
v_call: TRBV6-1; j_call: TRBJ2-2; d_call: TRBD2; clone_size: .; cdr3_nt: TGTGCCAGCAGTGGTCCAAGCGGGGGGTCTCCCACCGGGGAGCTGTTTTTT; cdr3_aa: CASSGPSGGSPTGELFF
v_call: TRBV25-1; j_call: TRBJ2-5; d_call: TRBD1; clone_size: .; cdr3_nt: TGTGCCAGCAGTGAATACACTTTATGGGACAGGGGGAAGACCCAGTACTTC; cdr3_aa: CASSEYTLWDRGKTQYF
v_call: TRBV27; j_call: TRBJ2-7; d_call: .; clone_size: .; cdr3_nt: TGTGCCAGCAGTTTTAGCGTCGGGCCTAGCTACGAGCAGTACTTC; cdr3_aa: CASSFSVGPSYEQYF
v_call: TRBV4-3; j_call: TRBJ2-7; d_call: TRBD1; clone_size: .; cdr3_nt: TGCGCCAGCAGCCAAGATCGGGGGACAGGGGGTTACGAGCAGTACTTC; cdr3_aa: CASSQDRGTGGYEQYF
v_call: TRBV9; j_call: TRBJ2-7; d_call: TRBD2; clone_size: .; cdr3_nt: TGTGCCAGCAGCTTACTAGCGGACACCTACGAGCAGTACTTC; cdr3_aa: CASSLLADTYEQYF
v_call: TRBV12-5; j_call: TRBJ2-5; d_call: .; clone_size: .; cdr3_nt: TGTGCTAGTGGTTTCATGGAGGAGACCCAGTACTTC; cdr3_aa: CASGFMEETQYF
v_call: TRBV7-9; j_call: TRBJ2-5; d_call: .; clone_size: .; cdr3_nt: TGTGCCAGCAGCTCCGGCGGGGAGGAGACCCAGTACTTC; cdr3_aa: CASSSGGEETQYF